This is a list of T cell receptor beta chains from one sample in a study of blood T cell repertoires in COVID-19. TCRdb keeps only in-frame clones here, not all; method: immunoSEQ multiplex PCR. Counted here are about 190,000 clones, more than 75% occurring once; the ten biggest clones make up 5.5% to 7%. The sequenced sample was peripheral blood. These TCRs come from a man between 35 and 55 years old with active or convalescent COVID-19. The CDR3 runs from the conserved cysteine through the conserved F or W. The D gene is left open where the match is weak. Expanded clones are given a class, and other clones once, few, many or no size at all.

TRBV12-3/TRBV12-4	TRBJ2-7	few	NA	CASSLARGYEQYF	TGTGCCAGCAGTTTAGCTCGGGGATACGAGCAGTACTTC
TRBV6-1	TRBJ2-5	NA	NA	CASSEVWSGVETQYF	TGTGCCAGCAGTGAAGTTTGGTCGGGAGTGGAGACCCAGTACTTC
TRBV18	TRBJ1-5	NA	NA	CASSPVGQGYNQPQHF	TGTGCCAGCTCACCCGTAGGGCAGGGCTACAATCAGCCCCAGCATTTT
TRBV3-1/TRBV3-2	TRBJ2-1	NA	NA	CASSQASRFYNEQFF	TGTGCCAGCAGCCAGGCTAGTCGATTCTACAATGAGCAGTTCTTC
TRBV27	TRBJ1-6	NA	TRBD1	CASRQTGWNSPLHF	TGTGCCAGCAGGCAGACAGGGTGGAATTCACCCCTCCACTTT
TRBV3-1/TRBV3-2	TRBJ1-5	NA	TRBD1	CASSNRDSRGEPQHF	TGTGCCAGCAGCAACAGGGACAGCCGGGGCGAACCCCAGCATTTT
TRBV7-9	TRBJ2-5	NA	TRBD2	CASSPGRGEVVETQYF	TGTGCCAGCAGCCCCGGTCGGGGGGAAGTGGTAGAGACCCAGTACTTC
TRBV19	TRBJ1-1	NA	NA	CASTLPRGAGAITEAFF	TGTGCCAGTACCCTTCCGCGAGGGGCAGGGGCAATCACTGAAGCTTTCTTT
TRBV29-1	TRBJ2-3	NA	TRBD2	CSVDGTSGASTDTQYF	TGCAGCGTTGATGGGACTAGCGGTGCTAGCACAGATACGCAGTATTTT
TRBV6-6	TRBJ1-1	NA	NA	CASSYSGRNTEAFF	TGTGCCAGCAGTTACTCGGGGAGAAACACTGAAGCTTTCTTT
TRBV2	TRBJ2-7	NA	TRBD2	CANSGTSGNHEQYF	TGTGCCAACTCTGGGACTAGCGGGAACCACGAGCAGTACTTC
TRBV7-6	TRBJ1-6	NA	TRBD1	CASSLGSGPGQINNSPLHF	TGTGCCAGCAGCTTAGGTTCCGGCCCGGGACAGATCAATAATTCACCCCTCCACTTT
TRBV7-8	TRBJ1-4	NA	TRBD1	CASSLGLRGLLEKLFF	TGTGCCAGCAGCTTAGGGCTCAGGGGGCTGTTAGAAAAACTGTTTTTT
TRBV3-1/TRBV3-2	TRBJ2-3	NA	TRBD2	CASSQGLAGGTDTQYF	TGTGCCAGCAGCCAAGGACTAGCGGGGGGTACAGATACGCAGTATTTT